This T cell receptor (beta chain) was found in a study of cytomegalovirus exposure and HLA in healthy donors. Turning to the study itself: Of roughly 400 genotyped donors, roughly 76% grouped in the Caucasian-associated ancestry cluster. Overall study findings and caveats: In an earlier analysis, most TCR beta V segments were productive about 90% or about 30% of the time. Among immune exposure information, only CMV serostatus was available. In a later analysis, common viral pathogens appeared linked to several of the most significant clusters.

This CDR3 is 12 amino acids long. The V end was cut by 4 bases, the J end by 9 bases, with 11 bases between. Germline V CDR1 and CDR2: MNHEY, SVGAGI. 13 Jbeta primers and 60 Vbeta primers were used for the PCR. Some clones are missing from TCRdb's copy, which holds only in-frame ones; the method was immunoSEQ multiplex PCR. Of some 71,000 clones in the sample, 74% are singletons; the top ten hold approximately 21%. Comments on this clone: As yet, its antigen is unknown.

This sequence originates from a woman aged 30 to 39 in good health and CMV-seropositive. V gene TRBV6-5 combines with J gene TRBJ2-3; D unclear. The sample comprised PBMCs. Written as DNA, the CDR3 is TGTGCCAGCAGTTTTGGAGTCGGCACGCAGTATTTT. Protein sequence: CASSFGVGTQYF.